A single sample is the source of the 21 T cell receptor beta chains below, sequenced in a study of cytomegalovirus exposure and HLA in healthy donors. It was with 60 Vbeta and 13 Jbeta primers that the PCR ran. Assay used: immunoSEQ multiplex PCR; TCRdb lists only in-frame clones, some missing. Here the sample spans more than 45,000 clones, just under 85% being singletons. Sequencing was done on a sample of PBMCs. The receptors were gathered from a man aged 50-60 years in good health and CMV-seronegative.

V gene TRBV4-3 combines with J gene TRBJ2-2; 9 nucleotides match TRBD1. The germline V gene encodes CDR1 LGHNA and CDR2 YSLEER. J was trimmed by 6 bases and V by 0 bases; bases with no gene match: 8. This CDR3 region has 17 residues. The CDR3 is CASSQDFRTGVSGELFF. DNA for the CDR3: TGCGCCAGCAGCCAAGATTTCCGGACAGGGGTCTCCGGGGAGCTGTTTTTT.

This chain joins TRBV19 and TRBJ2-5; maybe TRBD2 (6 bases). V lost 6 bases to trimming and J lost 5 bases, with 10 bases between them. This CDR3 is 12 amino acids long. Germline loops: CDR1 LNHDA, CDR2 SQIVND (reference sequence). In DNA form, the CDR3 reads TGTGCCAGTAGACAGGCGGGGGAGACCCAGTACTTC. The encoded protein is CASRQAGETQYF.

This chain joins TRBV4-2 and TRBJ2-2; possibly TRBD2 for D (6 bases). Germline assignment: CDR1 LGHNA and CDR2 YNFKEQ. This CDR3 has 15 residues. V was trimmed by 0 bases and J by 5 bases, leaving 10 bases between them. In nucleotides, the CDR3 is TGTGCCAGCAGCCAAGATCTGCGGGGAACCGGGGAGCTGTTTTTT. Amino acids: CASSQDLRGTGELFF.

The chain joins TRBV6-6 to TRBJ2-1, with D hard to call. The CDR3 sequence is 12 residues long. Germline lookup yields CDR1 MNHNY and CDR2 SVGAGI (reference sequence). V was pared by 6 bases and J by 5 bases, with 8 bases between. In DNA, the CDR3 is TGTGCCAGCAGGTGGGCAGACAATGAGCAGTTCTTC. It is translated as CASRWADNEQFF.

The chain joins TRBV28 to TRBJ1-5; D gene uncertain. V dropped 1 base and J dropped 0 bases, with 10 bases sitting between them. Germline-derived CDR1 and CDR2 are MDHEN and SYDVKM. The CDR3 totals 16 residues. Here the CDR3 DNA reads TGTGCCAGCAGTTTATACGCTGGGAGTAGCAATCAGCCCCAGCATTTT. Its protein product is CASSLYAGSSNQPQHF.

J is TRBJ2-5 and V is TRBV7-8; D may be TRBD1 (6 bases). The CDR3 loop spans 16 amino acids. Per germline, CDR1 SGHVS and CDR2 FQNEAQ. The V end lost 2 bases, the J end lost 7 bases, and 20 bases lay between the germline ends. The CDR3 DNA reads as TGTGCCAGCAGCTTAAGGACTGGTTCTGGGGGCCTGACCCAGTACTTC. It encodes CASSLRTGSGGLTQYF.

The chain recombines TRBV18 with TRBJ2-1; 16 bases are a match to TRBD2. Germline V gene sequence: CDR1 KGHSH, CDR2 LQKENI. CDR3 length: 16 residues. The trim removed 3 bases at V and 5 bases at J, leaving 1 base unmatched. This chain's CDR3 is CASSPGLAGGHNEQFF. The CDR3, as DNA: TGTGCCAGCTCACCGGGACTAGCGGGGGGGCACAATGAGCAGTTCTTC. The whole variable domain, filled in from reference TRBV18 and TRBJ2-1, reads NAGVMQNPRHLVRRRGQEARLRCSPMKGHSHVYWYRQLPEEGLKFMVYLQKENIIDESGMPKERFSAEFPKEGPSILRIQQVVRGDSAAYFCASSPGLAGGHNEQFFGPGTRLTVL.

CDR3 in amino acids: CASSLGWDTQYF. The CDR3, as DNA: TGTGCCAGTAGCCTCGGGTGGGATACGCAGTATTTT. The chain employs TRBV19 and TRBJ2-3; D is undetermined. CDR3 length: 12 amino acids. Trimming cost V 6 bases and J 6 bases, with 10 bases left between them. The germline CDR1 and CDR2 sequences are LNHDA and SQIVND (reference sequence).

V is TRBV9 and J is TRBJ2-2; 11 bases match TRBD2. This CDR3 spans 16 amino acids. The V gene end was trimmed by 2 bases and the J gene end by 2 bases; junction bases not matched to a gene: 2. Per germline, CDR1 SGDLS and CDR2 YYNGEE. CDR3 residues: CASSVGLAVNTGELFF. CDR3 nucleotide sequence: TGTGCCAGCAGCGTGGGACTAGCGGTCAACACCGGGGAGCTGTTTTTT.

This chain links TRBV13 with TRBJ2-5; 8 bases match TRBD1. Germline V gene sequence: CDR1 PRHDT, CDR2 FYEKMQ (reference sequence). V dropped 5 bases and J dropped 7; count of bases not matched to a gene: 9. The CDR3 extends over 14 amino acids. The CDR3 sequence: CASSAGRGRVTQYF. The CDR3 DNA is TGTGCCAGCAGCGCCGGCAGGGGGCGCGTGACCCAGTACTTC.

In DNA, the CDR3 is TGTGCCAGCAGCTTAGAGTCCACAGGCCGCTACGAGCAGTACTTC. Its translation is CASSLESTGRYEQYF. The V call is TRBV11-2, the J call TRBJ2-7; weak D call: TRBD1 (5 bases). This CDR3 is 15 amino acids long. V was shortened by 0 bases and J by 3 bases, with 12 bases between the two germline ends. Germline V lookup: CDR1 SGHAT, CDR2 FQNNGV.

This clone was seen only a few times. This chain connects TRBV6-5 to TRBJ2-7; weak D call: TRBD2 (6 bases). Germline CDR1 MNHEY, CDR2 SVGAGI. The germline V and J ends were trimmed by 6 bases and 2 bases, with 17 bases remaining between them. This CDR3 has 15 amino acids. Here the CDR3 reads CASSSRLVPTYEQYF. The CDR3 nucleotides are TGTGCCAGCAGCTCCCGACTAGTCCCTACCTACGAGCAGTACTTC.

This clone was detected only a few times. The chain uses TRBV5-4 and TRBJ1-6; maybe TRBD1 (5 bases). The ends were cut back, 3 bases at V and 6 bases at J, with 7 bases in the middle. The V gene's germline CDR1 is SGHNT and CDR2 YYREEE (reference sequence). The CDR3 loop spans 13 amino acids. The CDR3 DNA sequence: TGTGCCAGCAGCTCCGACAGTAATTCACCCCTCCACTTT. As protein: CASSSDSNSPLHF.

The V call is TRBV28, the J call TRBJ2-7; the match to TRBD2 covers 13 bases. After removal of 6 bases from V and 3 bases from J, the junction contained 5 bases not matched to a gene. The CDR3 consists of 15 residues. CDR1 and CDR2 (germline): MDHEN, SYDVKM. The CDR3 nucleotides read TGTGCCAGCAGGGGCGGACTAGCGGGGGTCTACGAGCAGTACTTC. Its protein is CASRGGLAGVYEQYF.

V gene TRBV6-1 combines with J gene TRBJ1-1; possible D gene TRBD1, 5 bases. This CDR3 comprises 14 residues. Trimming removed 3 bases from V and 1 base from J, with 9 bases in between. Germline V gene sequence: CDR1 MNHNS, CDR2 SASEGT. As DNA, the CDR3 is TGTGCCAGCAGTGAGGGGGGATGGAACACTGAAGCTTTCTTT. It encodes CASSEGGWNTEAFF.

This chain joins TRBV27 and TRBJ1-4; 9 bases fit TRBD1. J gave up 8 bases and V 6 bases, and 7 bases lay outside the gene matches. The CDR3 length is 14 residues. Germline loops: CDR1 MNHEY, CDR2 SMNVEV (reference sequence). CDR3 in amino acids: CASRGGQGWEKLFF. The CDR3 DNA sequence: TGTGCCAGCAGGGGGGGACAGGGCTGGGAAAAACTGTTTTTT.

CDR3 bases: TGTGCCAGCAGCGGACAGGGTACTAACTATGGCTACACCTTC. Residues: CASSGQGTNYGYTF. V and J are TRBV9 and TRBJ1-2; 7 bases agree with TRBD1. The CDR3 loop spans 14 amino acids. Per germline, CDR1 SGDLS and CDR2 YYNGEE. V shed 3 bases, J shed 0 bases, and the junction held 2 bases outside the gene matches.

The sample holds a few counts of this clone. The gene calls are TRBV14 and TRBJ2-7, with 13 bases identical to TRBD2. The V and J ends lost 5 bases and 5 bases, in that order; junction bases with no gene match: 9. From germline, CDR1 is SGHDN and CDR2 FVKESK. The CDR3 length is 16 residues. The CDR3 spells CASSTQLGLAGDEQYF. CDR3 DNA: TGTGCCAGCAGCACCCAACTAGGACTAGCGGGGGACGAGCAGTACTTC. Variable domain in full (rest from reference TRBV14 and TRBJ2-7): EAGVTQFPSHSVIEKGQTVTLRCDPISGHDNLYWYRRVMGKEIKFLLHFVKESKQDESGMPNNRFLAERTGGTYSTLKVQPAELEDSGVYFCASSTQLGLAGDEQYFGPGTRLTVT.

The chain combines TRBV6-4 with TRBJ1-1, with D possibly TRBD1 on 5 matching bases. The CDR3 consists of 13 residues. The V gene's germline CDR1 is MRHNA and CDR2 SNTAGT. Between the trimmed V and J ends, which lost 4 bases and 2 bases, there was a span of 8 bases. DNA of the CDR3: TGTGCCAGCAGTGTCAGGGTCAACACTGAAGCTTTCTTT. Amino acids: CASSVRVNTEAFF.

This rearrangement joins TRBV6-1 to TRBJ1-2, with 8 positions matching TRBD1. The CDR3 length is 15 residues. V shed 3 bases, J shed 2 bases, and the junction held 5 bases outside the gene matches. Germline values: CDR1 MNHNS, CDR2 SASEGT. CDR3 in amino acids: CASSDRGQLNYGYTF. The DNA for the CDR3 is TGTGCCAGCAGTGACAGGGGGCAGCTAAACTATGGCTACACCTTC.

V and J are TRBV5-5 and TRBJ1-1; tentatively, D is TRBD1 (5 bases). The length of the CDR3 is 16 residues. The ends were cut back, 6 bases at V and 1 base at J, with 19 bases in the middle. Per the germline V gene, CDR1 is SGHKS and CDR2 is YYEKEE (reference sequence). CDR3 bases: TGTGCCAGCATCCAGGGTCTTCAAGAGTGGAACACTGAAGCTTTCTTT. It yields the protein CASIQGLQEWNTEAFF. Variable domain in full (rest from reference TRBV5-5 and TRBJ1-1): DAGVTQSPTHLIKTRGQQVTLRCSPISGHKSVSWYQQVLGQGPQFIFQYYEKEERGRGNFPDRFSARQFPNYSSELNVNALLLGDSALYLCASIQGLQEWNTEAFFGQGTRLTVV.